This T cell receptor beta chain stems from a study of T cell responses to AZD1222 COVID-19 vaccine (dated by TCRdb to about 2021). Turning to the overall study: A total of 233 trial participants underwent TCR sequencing, of whom around 200 received two doses of AZD1222 and about 25 received two doses of the MenACWY control vaccine. Trial participants were enrolled into age subgroups of 18-55, 56-69 and 70-plus years, which contained about 150, 27 and 61 TCR-sequenced participants, respectively.

Worth noting for this clone: This receptor's antigen is unknown. The sample holds no much larger clone one base away, and base qualities are not on file.

The CDR3 contains 16 residues, cysteine and phenylalanine counted. Left in the record is the CDR3 DNA by itself, 48 bases read in frame from the first base. Trimming takes 5 bases from V and 0 bases from J, and the germline ends sit 15 bases apart. Per the germline V gene, SGHVS is the CDR1 and FNYEAQ is the CDR2. Broad study findings and their caveats: Epitopes outside the regions mutated in the B.1.351 and B.1.1.7 variants were reportedly recognized by nearly half of the unique spike-specific TCRs. Participants were mostly white British, with more females than males. The authors suggested clonal diversity may have been underestimated. Conclusions about previously exposed vaccinees were limited because only 5 or 6 AZD1222 recipients were SARS-CoV-2 seropositive at baseline. After two AZD1222 doses, spike-specific TCR breadth and depth were significantly higher than at day 0 and than in MenACWY recipients. The 56-69-year group was small, and its depth increase did not reach significance, likely because of low power. Because no day 14 peak-response samples were available, the repertoires could be characterized only after the peak T cell response. The vaccine-associated CD4 TCRs covered the entire spike protein, and the dominant responses fell in regions 160-218 and 743-854.

The time point tag for this specimen amounts to: about 28 days (+/-7) after the second vaccine dose. AZD1222 recipients whose second dose came at about 4 weeks and those whose second dose came at about 12 weeks were combined into one group, since spike-specific TCR depth and breadth did not differ between the two schedules. Vaccinee samples were obtained from the UK trials COV001 and COV002, which included a single-blind randomized controlled phase 2/3 trial of AZD1222 (ChAdOx1 nCoV-19) in healthy adults. For TCRbeta chain sequencing, PBMC samples were collected from trial participants at day 0 and at day 28 after the second dose. The CDR3 regions of human TCRbeta chains were subjected to immunosequencing. Per the source publication's procedure: TCRs in the repertoires were matched against a reference library of SARS-CoV-2-specific TCRs that had been generated with the MIRA antigen-specificity platform. Breadth was defined as the fraction of unique TCRs that were SARS-CoV-2-associated. Depth was defined as the fraction of total T cells that were SARS-CoV-2-associated. Using the MIRA data, every spike-specific TCR was mapped to the spike region that the TCR reacted to and assigned to either a CD4 or a CD8 class. Log10-transformed breadth and depth values were compared by one-way ANOVA with Sidak's multiple comparisons tests. The table comes from immuneACCESS by way of TCRdb, which keeps in-frame sequences with V and J called. Part of the clones is missing from these tables; in studies checked, under half for an unresolved V gene and the rest for unknown reasons. That table furnishes V, J and clone size, whereas the DNA furnished D and trimming. This sample gives roughly 56,000 clones in total; 81% of them show up just once. The ten largest clones add up to roughly 27% of the sample.

The source of this sequence is an adult who received the AZD1222 COVID-19 vaccine. Source: peripheral blood, taken 28 days after the second AZD1222 dose. Rearrangement joined TRBV7-6 to TRBJ2-3, with the D segment identity uncertain. CDR3 sequence: CASSREGRPSTDTQYF. The DNA is TGTGCCAGCAGCAGGGAAGGTCGACCTAGCACAGATACGCAGTATTTT.